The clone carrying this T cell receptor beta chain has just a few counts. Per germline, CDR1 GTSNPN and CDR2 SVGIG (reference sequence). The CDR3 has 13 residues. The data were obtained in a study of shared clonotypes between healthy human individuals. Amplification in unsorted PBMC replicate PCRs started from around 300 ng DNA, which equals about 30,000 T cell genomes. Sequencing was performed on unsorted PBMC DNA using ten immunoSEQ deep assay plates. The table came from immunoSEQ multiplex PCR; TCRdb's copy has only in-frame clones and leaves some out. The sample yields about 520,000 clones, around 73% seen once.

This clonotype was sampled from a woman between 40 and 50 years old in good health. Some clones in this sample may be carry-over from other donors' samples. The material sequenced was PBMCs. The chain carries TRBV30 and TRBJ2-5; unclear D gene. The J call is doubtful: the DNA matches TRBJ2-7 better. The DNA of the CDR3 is TGTGCCTGGAGGCGAATGGACGACTACGAGCAGTACTTC. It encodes CAWRRMDDYEQYF.